One sample yielded the 18 T cell receptor beta chains listed below, sequenced in a study of blood T cell repertoires in COVID-19. Produced via immunoSEQ multiplex PCR; TCRdb's table is partial and in-frame only. The sample has about 380,000 clones, 70% to 85% seen once. Sequenced: peripheral blood. These TCRs come from a human donor with acute or convalescent COVID-19. The donor label of this sample is uncertain.

The chain is built from TRBV29-1 and TRBJ2-7; 9 positions agree with TRBD1. The CDR3 runs to 13 residues. The germline V gene encodes CDR1 SQVTM and CDR2 ANQGSEA. J lost 5 bases, V lost 3 bases, and 5 bases had no gene match. As DNA, the CDR3 is TGCAGCGTTGAGGGGACAGGGAGTAACGAGCAGTACTTC. Residues: CSVEGTGSNEQYF.

This clone was recorded a few times. This chain connects TRBV19 to TRBJ1-3; no clear D. Germline V gene lookup returns CDR1 LNHDA and CDR2 SQIVND (reference sequence). The CDR3 extends over 16 amino acids. Trimming removed 3 bases at V and 0 bases at J, with 12 bases between. The CDR3 nucleotides are TGTGCCAGTAGTATTACACAGAGCAACTCTGGAAACACCATATATTTT. It yields the protein CASSITQSNSGNTIYF.

The V call is TRBV19, the J call TRBJ2-6; possible D gene TRBD1, 6 bases. The CDR3 sequence is 16 residues long. The germline CDR1 and CDR2 sequences are LNHDA and SQIVND (reference sequence). Trimming removed 9 bases from V and 0 bases from J, with 15 bases in between. The CDR3 here is CASARDILSGANVLTF. The CDR3 bases are TGTGCCAGCGCCCGGGACATCCTCTCTGGGGCCAACGTCCTGACTTTC.

This clone was picked up a small number of times. The chain employs TRBV10-3 and TRBJ1-4; 7 bases agree with TRBD1. The germline gives CDR1 ENHRY, CDR2 SYGVKD. CDR3 size: 14 residues. Trimming at V came to 6 bases and at J to 7 bases, leaving 8 bases not matched to a gene. The CDR3 loop reads CAIREGARIEKLFF. CDR3 bases: TGTGCCATCAGGGAGGGGGCGAGGATTGAAAAACTGTTTTTT.

The chain combines TRBV29-1 with TRBJ2-1; 10 bases line up with TRBD2. The CDR3 sequence is 15 residues long. Germline lookup yields CDR1 SQVTM and CDR2 ANQGSEA. Unmatched junction bases numbered 6, after V lost 4 bases and J lost 3 bases. CDR3 region: CSVVTLAGVYNEQFF. The CDR3 nucleotides are TGCAGCGTTGTCACCCTAGCGGGAGTCTACAATGAGCAGTTCTTC.

This sequence joins TRBV24-1 and TRBJ2-7, with TRBD1 matching 9 bases. The CDR3 sequence is 17 residues long. Germline lookup yields CDR1 KGHDR and CDR2 SFDVKD. With 9 bases clipped from V and 2 bases from J, the junction kept 16 bases outside the gene matches. The CDR3 DNA reads as TGTGCCACCCAGCGGGACAGGGAAGTTCGTTTACCCTACGAGCAGTACTTC. It specifies CATQRDREVRLPYEQYF.

V and J are TRBV5-1 and TRBJ1-3; D is unclear. The CDR3 runs 15 residues. Germline CDR1 is SGHRS and CDR2 is YFSETQ. Trimming took 0 bases from V and 4 from J, leaving 11 bases between them. The CDR3: CASSLGTVYGNTIYF. CDR3 DNA: TGCGCCAGCAGCTTGGGAACAGTATACGGAAACACCATATATTTT.

This sequence joins TRBV29-1 and TRBJ2-1; D may be TRBD2 (5 bases). Deletions cut 0 bases from V and 12 bases from J, with 12 bases between. Per germline, CDR1 SQVTM and CDR2 ANQGSEA. The CDR3 runs to 12 residues. CDR3 residues: CSVEDNSGRQFF. The CDR3 bases are TGCAGCGTTGAAGACAATTCGGGGAGGCAGTTCTTC.

The chain recombines TRBV6-1 with TRBJ1-5, with a tentative D call TRBD1 (5 bases). The germline V gene encodes CDR1 MNHNS and CDR2 SASEGT. CDR3 length equals 13 residues. Trimming stripped 1 base from V and 5 bases from J, with 6 bases between. The CDR3 spells CASSEGQYQPQHF. CDR3 bases: TGTGCCAGCAGTGAAGGACAGTATCAGCCCCAGCATTTT.

V and J are TRBV7-9 and TRBJ2-5, with D tentatively TRBD1 (6 bases). The CDR3 length is 15 residues. V was cut by 2 bases and J by 2 bases, with 12 bases left in between. Per germline, CDR1 SEHNR and CDR2 FQNEAQ (reference sequence). CDR3 coding DNA: TGTGCCAGCAGCTTAAGGGGGTCAGCGCAAGAGACCCAGTACTTC. Residues: CASSLRGSAQETQYF.

The sample holds one count of this clone. The chain couples TRBV15 to TRBJ1-5; 7 nucleotides match TRBD1. The CDR3 has 16 residues. The J segment lost 5 bases and the V segment lost 0 bases, leaving 7 bases of the junction unmatched. Germline loops: CDR1 LNHNV, CDR2 YYDKDF (reference sequence). CDR3 nucleotides: TGTGCCACCAGCAGAGATGGGTCGACAGGGCATCAGCCCCAGCATTTT. This gives the protein CATSRDGSTGHQPQHF.

The chain combines TRBV5-1 with TRBJ1-2; the D gene is possibly TRBD1 (6 bases). CDR3 length equals 15 residues. Trimming cost V 0 bases and J 10 bases, with 19 bases left between them. The V gene's germline CDR1 is SGHRS and CDR2 YFSETQ. CDR3 nucleotide sequence: TGCGCCAGCAGCTTGGCCCGCAGGGGAATAAAAAACTACACCTTC. Encoded protein: CASSLARRGIKNYTF. The full variable domain, rest sourced from reference TRBV5-1 and TRBJ1-2, is KAGVTQTPRYLIKTRGQQVTLSCSPISGHRSVSWYQQTPGQGLQFLFEYFSETQRNKGNFPGRFSGRQFSNSRSEMNVSTLELGDSALYLCASSLARRGIKNYTFGSGTRLTVV.

The rearrangement links TRBV4-2 to TRBJ2-1, with 10 bases aligning to TRBD2. Trimming removed 4 bases from V and 8 bases from J; junction bases left unmatched: 8. The CDR3 sequence is 15 residues long. Germline V gene sequence: CDR1 LGHNA, CDR2 YNFKEQ. This CDR3 reads CASSLGLADPHEQFF. CDR3 sequence (DNA): TGTGCCAGCAGCCTAGGACTAGCGGATCCGCATGAGCAGTTCTTC.

The V call is TRBV5-1, the J call TRBJ2-1; possible D gene TRBD2, 6 bases. This CDR3 is 14 amino acids long. Germline V gives CDR1 SGHRS, CDR2 YFSETQ. Deletions cut 6 bases from V and 0 bases from J, with 10 bases between. The CDR3 coding sequence is TGCGCCAGCAAGGGGACTCACTCCTACAATGAGCAGTTCTTC. Translated: CASKGTHSYNEQFF.

The chain uses TRBV5-1 and TRBJ2-7; TRBD2 might be the D (6 bases). V lost 2 bases and J 3 bases, leaving 12 bases between the germline ends. In germline, CDR1 is SGHRS, CDR2 YFSETQ. The length of the CDR3 is 14 residues. The CDR3: CASSLGDSNYEQYF. The CDR3 region has the DNA TGCGCCAGCAGCTTAGGGGACTCCAACTACGAGCAGTACTTC. Based on the CDR3 plus reference TRBV5-1 and TRBJ2-7, the full variable domain is KAGVTQTPRYLIKTRGQQVTLSCSPISGHRSVSWYQQTPGQGLQFLFEYFSETQRNKGNFPGRFSGRQFSNSRSEMNVSTLELGDSALYLCASSLGDSNYEQYFGPGTRLTVT.

The V gene is TRBV12-3 or TRBV12-4, the J gene TRBJ2-7; weak D call: TRBD2 (6 bases). The CDR3 consists of 13 residues. Trimming took 7 bases from V and 2 from J, leaving 12 bases between them. CDR3 in amino acids: CASKEAGTYEQYF. The CDR3 DNA reads TGTGCCAGCAAGGAGGCGGGGACCTACGAGCAGTACTTC.

The chain recombines TRBV28 with TRBJ2-3; possibly TRBD2 for D (6 bases). Germline-derived CDR1 and CDR2 are MDHEN and SYDVKM. This CDR3 has 18 amino acids. The V gene lost 6 bases and the J gene lost 3 bases, with 25 bases spanning the gap. The CDR3 bases are TGTGCCAGCAGAGAATTAGTGAGACCACGGGAGTTAACAGATACGCAGTATTTT. Its translation: CASRELVRPRELTDTQYF.

The chain links TRBV5-4 to TRBJ1-1, with 9 positions matching TRBD1. This CDR3 region has 15 residues. V was clipped by 4 bases and J by 11 bases; unmatched bases: 15. Germline CDR1 is SGHNT and CDR2 is YYREEE (reference sequence). CDR3 in DNA: TGTGCCAGCAGCGCCCCCCAAGACAGGGGGGTTGGGGCTTTCTTT. Translating it yields CASSAPQDRGVGAFF.